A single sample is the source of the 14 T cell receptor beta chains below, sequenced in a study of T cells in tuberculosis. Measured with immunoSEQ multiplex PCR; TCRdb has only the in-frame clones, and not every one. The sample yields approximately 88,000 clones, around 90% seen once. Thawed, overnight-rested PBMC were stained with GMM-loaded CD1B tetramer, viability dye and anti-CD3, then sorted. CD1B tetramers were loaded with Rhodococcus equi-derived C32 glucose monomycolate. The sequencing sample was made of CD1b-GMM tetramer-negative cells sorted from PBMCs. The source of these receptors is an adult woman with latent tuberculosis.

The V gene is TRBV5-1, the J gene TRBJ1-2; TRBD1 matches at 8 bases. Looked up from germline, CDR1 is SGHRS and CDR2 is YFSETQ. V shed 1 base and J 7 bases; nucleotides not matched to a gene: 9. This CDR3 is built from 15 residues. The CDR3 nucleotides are TGCGCCAGCAGCTTGAACAGACAGGGGCAAGGTGGCTACACCTTC. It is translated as CASSLNRQGQGGYTF.

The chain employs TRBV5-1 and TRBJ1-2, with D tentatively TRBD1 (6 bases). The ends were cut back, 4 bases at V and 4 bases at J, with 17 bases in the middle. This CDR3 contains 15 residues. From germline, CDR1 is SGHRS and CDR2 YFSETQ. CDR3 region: CASSVDPGHRYGYTF. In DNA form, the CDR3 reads TGCGCCAGCAGCGTTGATCCGGGACACCGCTATGGCTACACCTTC.

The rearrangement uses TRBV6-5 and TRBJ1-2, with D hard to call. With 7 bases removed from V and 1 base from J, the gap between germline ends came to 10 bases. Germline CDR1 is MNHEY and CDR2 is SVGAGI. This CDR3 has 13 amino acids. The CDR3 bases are TGTGCCAGCACCAAACAGCTTAACTATGGCTACACCTTC. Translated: CASTKQLNYGYTF.

CDR3 in amino acids: CASSLWVGGSTYNEQFF. The CDR3 region has the DNA TGTGCCAGCAGTTTATGGGTAGGGGGTAGTACCTACAATGAGCAGTTCTTC. This rearrangement joins TRBV28 to TRBJ2-1, with D tentatively TRBD1 (6 bases). Germline values: CDR1 MDHEN, CDR2 SYDVKM. CDR3 length: 17 amino acids. The ends were cut back, 0 bases at V and 2 bases at J, with 14 bases in the middle.

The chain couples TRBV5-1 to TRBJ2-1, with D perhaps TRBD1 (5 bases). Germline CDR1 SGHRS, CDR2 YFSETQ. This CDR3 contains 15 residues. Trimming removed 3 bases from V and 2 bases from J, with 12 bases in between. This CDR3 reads CASSSRVGAYNEQFF. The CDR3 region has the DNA TGCGCCAGCAGCTCCAGGGTAGGGGCCTACAATGAGCAGTTCTTC.

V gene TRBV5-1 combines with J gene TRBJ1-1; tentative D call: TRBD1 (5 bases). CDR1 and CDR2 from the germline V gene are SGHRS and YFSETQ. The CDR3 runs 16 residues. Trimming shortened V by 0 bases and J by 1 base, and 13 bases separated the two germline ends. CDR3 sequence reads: CASSLEFGGGNTEAFF. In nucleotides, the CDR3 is TGCGCCAGCAGCTTGGAGTTCGGGGGGGGGAACACTGAAGCTTTCTTT.

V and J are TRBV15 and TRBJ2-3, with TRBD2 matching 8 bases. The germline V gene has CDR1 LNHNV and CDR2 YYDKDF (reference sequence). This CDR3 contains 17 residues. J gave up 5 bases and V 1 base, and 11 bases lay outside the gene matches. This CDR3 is CATSRVGPSGGGDTQYF. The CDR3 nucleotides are TGTGCCACCAGCAGAGTGGGGCCAAGCGGGGGAGGAGATACGCAGTATTTT. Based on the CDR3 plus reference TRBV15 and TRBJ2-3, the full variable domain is DAMVIQNPRYQVTQFGKPVTLSCSQTLNHNVMYWYQQKSSQAPKLLFHYYDKDFNNEADTPDNFQSRRPNTSFCFLDIRSPGLGDTAMYLCATSRVGPSGGGDTQYFGPGTRLTVL.

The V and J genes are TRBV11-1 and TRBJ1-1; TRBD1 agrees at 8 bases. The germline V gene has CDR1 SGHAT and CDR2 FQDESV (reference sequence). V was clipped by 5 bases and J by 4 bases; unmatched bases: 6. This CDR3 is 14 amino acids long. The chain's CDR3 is CASSPRTGPTEAFF. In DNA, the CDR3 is TGTGCCAGCAGCCCCAGGACAGGGCCCACTGAAGCTTTCTTT.

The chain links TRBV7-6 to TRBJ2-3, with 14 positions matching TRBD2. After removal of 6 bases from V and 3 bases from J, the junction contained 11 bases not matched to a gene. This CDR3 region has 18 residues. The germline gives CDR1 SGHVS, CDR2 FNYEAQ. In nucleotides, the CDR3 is TGTGCCAGCAGTCAGACTAGCGGGGGGGTTGGAAGAACAGATACGCAGTATTTT. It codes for CASSQTSGGVGRTDTQYF.

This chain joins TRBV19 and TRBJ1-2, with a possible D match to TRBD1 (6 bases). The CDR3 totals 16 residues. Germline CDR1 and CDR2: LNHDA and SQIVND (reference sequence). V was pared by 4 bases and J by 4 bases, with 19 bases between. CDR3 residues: CASSNRYRELGYGYTF. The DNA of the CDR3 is TGTGCCAGTAGTAACCGTTACAGGGAATTAGGCTATGGCTACACCTTC.

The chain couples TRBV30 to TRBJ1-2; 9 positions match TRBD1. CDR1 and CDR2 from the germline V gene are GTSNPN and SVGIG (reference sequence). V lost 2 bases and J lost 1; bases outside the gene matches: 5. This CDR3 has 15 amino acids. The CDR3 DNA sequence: TGTGCCTGGAGTACTGACAGGGGGGGTAACTATGGCTACACCTTC. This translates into CAWSTDRGGNYGYTF.

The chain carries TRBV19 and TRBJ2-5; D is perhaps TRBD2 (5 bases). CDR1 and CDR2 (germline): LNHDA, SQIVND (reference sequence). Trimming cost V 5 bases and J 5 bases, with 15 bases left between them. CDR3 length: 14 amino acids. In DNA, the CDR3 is TGTGCCAGTAGTGCAGCGGTGGTGGGTGAGACCCAGTACTTC. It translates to CASSAAVVGETQYF.

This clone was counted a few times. DNA of the CDR3: TGTGCCAGCAGCTTGCGGGTGGACACTGAAGCTTTCTTT. Translation gives CASSLRVDTEAFF. The chain carries TRBV5-4 and TRBJ1-1; no clear D gene. Trimming removed 1 base at V and 3 bases at J, with 7 bases between. Germline CDR1 is SGHNT and CDR2 is YYREEE (reference sequence). This CDR3 is 13 amino acids long.

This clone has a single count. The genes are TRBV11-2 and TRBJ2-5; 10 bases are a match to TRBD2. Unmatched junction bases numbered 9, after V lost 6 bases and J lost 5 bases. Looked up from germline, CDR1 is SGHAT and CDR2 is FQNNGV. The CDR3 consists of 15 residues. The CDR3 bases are TGTGCCAGCAGAAGTCAGCGGGGGGGTAGGGAGACCCAGTACTTC. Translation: CASRSQRGGRETQYF.